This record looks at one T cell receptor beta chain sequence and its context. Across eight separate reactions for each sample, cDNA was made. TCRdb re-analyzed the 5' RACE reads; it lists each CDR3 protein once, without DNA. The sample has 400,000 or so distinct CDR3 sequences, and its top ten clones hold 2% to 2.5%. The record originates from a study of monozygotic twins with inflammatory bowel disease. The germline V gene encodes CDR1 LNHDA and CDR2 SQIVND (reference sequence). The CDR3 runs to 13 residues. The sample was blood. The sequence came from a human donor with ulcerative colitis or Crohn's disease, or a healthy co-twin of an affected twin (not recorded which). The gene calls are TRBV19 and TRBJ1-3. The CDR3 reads CASTKFSGNTIYF. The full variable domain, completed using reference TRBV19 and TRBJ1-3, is DGGITQSPKYLFRKEGQNVTLSCEQNLNHDAMYWYRQDPGQGLRLIYYSQIVNDFQKGDIAEGYSVSREKKESFPLTVTSAQKNPTAFYLCASTKFSGNTIYFGEGSWLTVV.